Each of the 4 T cell receptor beta chains below was sequenced from the same sample in a study of T cells in Graves' hyperthyroidism and ophthalmopathy. Researchers amplified the TCR beta CDR3 regions from RNA transcripts. HTBI primers drove first-round RT-PCR of the TCR CDR3. TCRdb re-called the multiplex PCR reads with MiXCR, one entry per CDR3 protein. The repertoire consists of a few hundred thousand distinct CDR3 sequences, with approximately 14% occurring once and the leading ten covering about 17%. The sample comprised blood. The receptors stem from a woman aged 18-29 years with Graves' hyperthyroidism.

This clonotype was observed many times. The chain recombines TRBV12-3 or TRBV12-4 with TRBJ2-1; possible D gene TRBD2, 6 bases. The CDR3 covers 16 residues. V was clipped by 6 bases and J by 3 bases, with 18 bases between them. The CDR3 loop reads CASSLPTGSNYNEQFF. CDR3 coding DNA: TGTGCCAGCAGCCTACCTACCGGGAGTAACTACAATGAGCAGTTCTTC.

Only a few counts were recorded for this clonotype. The J gene is TRBJ2-2, the V gene TRBV19, with D possibly being TRBD2 (6 bases). Trimming stripped 3 bases from V and 3 bases from J, with 8 bases between. CDR3 size: 14 residues. Germline V CDR1 and CDR2: LNHDA, SQIVND (reference sequence). This chain's CDR3 is CASSMQRDTGELFF. Here the CDR3 DNA reads TGTGCCAGTAGTATGCAGCGGGACACCGGGGAGCTGTTTTTT.

This clonotype appeared a single time. This rearrangement joins TRBV25-1 to TRBJ2-1; 10 nucleotides match TRBD1. This CDR3 contains 15 residues. The V segment lost 6 bases and the J segment 5 bases; nucleotides outside the gene matches: 7. From germline, CDR1 is MGHDK and CDR2 SYGVNS. The CDR3 DNA reads as TGTGCCAGCAGCTACCGGGACAGGGGACACAATGAGCAGTTCTTC. Translating it yields CASSYRDRGHNEQFF.

This clonotype was counted many times. The V gene is TRBV30, the J gene TRBJ2-5; tentative D call: TRBD1 (6 bases). CDR1 is GTSNPN and CDR2 is SVGIG in the germline V gene (reference sequence). Deletions cut 2 bases from V and 5 bases from J, with 15 bases between. The CDR3 loop spans 14 amino acids. The CDR3 spells CAWSFQGLGETQYF. CDR3 nucleotide sequence: TGTGCCTGGAGTTTCCAGGGGTTAGGGGAGACCCAGTACTTC.